A single sample gave rise to the 31 T cell receptor beta chains below, sequenced in a study of vaccination effects on CD4 cells after COVID-19. Their antigens remain unidentified. Clones were sequenced by immunoSEQ multiplex PCR, and TCRdb holds only the in-frame ones, with some missing. The sample contains about 69,000 clones, 70% to 85% of which appear only once. CD4+ T cells specific for antigen were expanded with viral peptide pools by the ViraFEST assay before sequencing. With 10 to 11 days of culture completed, CD4+ T cells were isolated. Participants were given two doses of BNT162b2 or mRNA-1273 vaccine. This specimen consisted of CD4+ T cells from PBMCs cultured with HCoV-229E spike peptides, obtained after COVID-19 vaccination. These TCRs come from a human donor who received a COVID-19 vaccine.

The genes are TRBV6-5 and TRBJ1-2; D gene uncertain. There are 11 residues in the CDR3. CDR1 is MNHEY, CDR2 SVGAGI, per germline. V was cut by 2 bases and J by 6 bases, with 4 bases left in between. The CDR3 reads CASSYNDGYTF. The CDR3 nucleotides read TGTGCCAGCAGTTACAACGATGGCTACACCTTC.

The chain has TRBV15 and TRBJ2-5, with D unresolved. The CDR3 covers 14 residues. V was cut by 3 bases and J by 3 bases, with 11 bases left in between. The germline V gene has CDR1 LNHNV and CDR2 YYDKDF (reference sequence). The CDR3 is CATSRFVSKETQYF. The CDR3 coding sequence is TGTGCCACCAGCAGGTTCGTTAGTAAAGAGACCCAGTACTTC.

The chain employs TRBV20-1 and TRBJ1-2; 8 bases agree with TRBD1. The length of the CDR3 is 12 residues. Looked up from germline, CDR1 is DFQATT and CDR2 is SNEGSKA (reference sequence). Losses at the gene ends were 3 bases for V and 6 bases for J; bases not matched to a gene: 3. CDR3: CSASNRGDGYTF. The CDR3, as DNA: TGCAGTGCTAGTAACAGGGGGGATGGCTACACCTTC.

This clone has a single count. The V and J genes are TRBV2 and TRBJ1-5, with TRBD1 identical over 10 bases. After removal of 3 bases from V and 0 bases from J, the junction contained 2 bases not matched to a gene. Germline V lookup: CDR1 SNHLY, CDR2 FYNNEI. This CDR3 region has 16 residues. The CDR3 sequence is CASSDRTGGSNQPQHF. As DNA, the CDR3 is TGTGCCAGCAGTGATAGGACAGGGGGTAGCAATCAGCCCCAGCATTTT. The full variable domain, rest sourced from reference TRBV2 and TRBJ1-5, is EPEVTQTPSHQVTQMGQEVILRCVPISNHLYFYWYRQILGQKVEFLVSFYNNEISEKSEIFDDQFSVERPDGSNFTLKIRSTKLEDSAMYFCASSDRTGGSNQPQHFGDGTRLSIL.

J is TRBJ1-4 and V is TRBV11-2, with 9 bases matching TRBD1. In germline, CDR1 is SGHAT, CDR2 FQNNGV. The CDR3 has 13 residues. Trimming took 2 bases from V and 15 from J; bases not matched to a gene: 7. The CDR3 DNA follows: TGTGCCAGCAGCTTACCCGGGACAGGGTTGATGTTTTTT. Its protein is CASSLPGTGLMFF.

V usage is TRBV7-3 and J usage is TRBJ2-1, with D possibly matching TRBD2 (5 bases). CDR3 length equals 12 residues. V lost 5 bases and J 10 bases, leaving 12 bases between the germline ends. Germline V gives CDR1 SGHTA, CDR2 FQGTGA. This CDR3 reads CASSHPSGEQFF. CDR3 nucleotides: TGTGCCAGCAGCCACCCCTCGGGGGAGCAGTTCTTC.

The V call is TRBV5-1, the J call TRBJ2-3; TRBD2 aligns across 11 bases. Germline V gene sequence: CDR1 SGHRS, CDR2 YFSETQ. The V gene end was trimmed by 5 bases and the J gene end by 2 bases; junction bases not matched to a gene: 7. The CDR3 has 16 amino acids. This CDR3 is CASRLTSGGLTDTQYF. CDR3 coding DNA: TGCGCCAGCAGACTTACTAGCGGGGGACTCACAGATACGCAGTATTTT. Full variable domain (remainder filled in from reference TRBV5-1 and TRBJ2-3): KAGVTQTPRYLIKTRGQQVTLSCSPISGHRSVSWYQQTPGQGLQFLFEYFSETQRNKGNFPGRFSGRQFSNSRSEMNVSTLELGDSALYLCASRLTSGGLTDTQYFGPGTRLTVL.

This rearrangement joins TRBV5-4 to TRBJ1-2; D might be TRBD1 (6 bases). The V gene's germline CDR1 is SGHNT and CDR2 YYREEE (reference sequence). The V gene lost 5 bases and the J gene lost 8 bases, with 16 bases spanning the gap. The CDR3 loop spans 13 amino acids. CDR3 nucleotide sequence: TGTGCCAGCAGTTCCACGACAGGTCAGGGCTACACCTTC. The encoded protein is CASSSTTGQGYTF. The variable domain in full, with the rest retrieved from reference TRBV5-4 and TRBJ1-2, is ETGVTQSPTHLIKTRGQQVTLRCSSQSGHNTVSWYQQALGQGPQFIFQYYREEENGRGNFPPRFSGLQFPNYSSELNVNALELDDSALYLCASSSTTGQGYTFGSGTRLTVV.

The J gene is TRBJ2-1, the V gene TRBV4-1; D gene ambiguous. Germline V gives CDR1 MGHRA, CDR2 YSYEKL. This CDR3 has 13 amino acids. V shed 2 bases and J shed 5 bases, with 7 bases lying between them. CDR3 nucleotides: TGCGCCAGCAGCCAACCACTCGACAATGAGCAGTTCTTC. Its protein product is CASSQPLDNEQFF.

The chain employs TRBV3-1 (or the pseudogene TRBV3-2) and TRBJ2-2; D possibly corresponds to TRBD2 (5 bases). The germline V and J ends were trimmed by 4 bases and 2 bases, with 14 bases remaining between them. From germline, CDR1 is LGHDT and CDR2 YNNKEL (reference sequence). The CDR3 contains 16 residues. In DNA, the CDR3 is TGTGCCAGCAGCCTTGTCTTGGGAGCCAACACCGGGGAGCTGTTTTTT. Translated: CASSLVLGANTGELFF.

As concerns this clone: Other DNA sequences of this sample code for an identical CDR3. The chain couples TRBV3-1 (or the pseudogene TRBV3-2) to TRBJ1-2, with D perhaps matching TRBD1 (5 bases). The CDR3 length is 13 residues. CDR1 LGHDT and CDR2 YNNKEL come from the germline V gene (reference sequence). Trimming stripped 2 bases from V and 5 bases from J, with 9 bases between. DNA for the CDR3: TGTGCCAGCAGCCAACAGGGAGGGTATGGCTACACCTTC. Translation gives CASSQQGGYGYTF.

The chain links TRBV5-1 to TRBJ1-1, with 9 bases lining up with TRBD1. The V gene's germline CDR1 is SGHRS and CDR2 YFSETQ. Trimming removed 3 bases from V and 4 bases from J; junction bases left unmatched: 7. CDR3 size: 15 residues. The CDR3 sequence: CASSWGTGLGTEAFF. The DNA of the CDR3 is TGCGCCAGCAGCTGGGGGACAGGGTTGGGCACTGAAGCTTTCTTT.

This clone was counted a single time. The chain uses TRBV18 and TRBJ2-2; unclear D gene. Looked up from germline, CDR1 is KGHSH and CDR2 is LQKENI. Trimming took off 3 bases at V and 2 bases at J, with 7 bases between the two ends. This CDR3 has 14 amino acids. This CDR3 reads CASSPPSNTGELFF. For the CDR3, the DNA is TGTGCCAGCTCACCCCCCAGTAACACCGGGGAGCTGTTTTTT.

This chain joins TRBV21-1 and TRBJ2-7; TRBD2, the table's D call, lacks a check against the DNA. TRBV21-1 is noted as a pseudogene. This CDR3 comprises 15 residues. CDR3 in DNA: TGTGCCAGCAGCAAAAAGGACTTCAGTCCCTACGAGCAGTACGTC. This encodes CASSKKDFSPYEQYV.

The chain is built from TRBV28 and TRBJ1-5; D remains ambiguous. The V end was cut by 5 bases, the J end by 6 bases, with 8 bases between. CDR3 length: 12 amino acids. The V gene's germline CDR1 is MDHEN and CDR2 SYDVKM. The DNA of the CDR3 is TGTGCCAGCAGTCCACTGAGTCAGCCCCAGCATTTT. Its translation: CASSPLSQPQHF.

This chain joins TRBV9 and TRBJ2-1; the D is unclear. Trimming pared 1 base from V and 6 bases from J, leaving 5 bases between. The V gene's germline CDR1 is SGDLS and CDR2 YYNGEE. The CDR3 length is 12 residues. The CDR3 DNA is TGTGCCAGCAGCGTATGGGGCAATGAGCAGTTCTTC. Amino acid sequence: CASSVWGNEQFF.

The chain carries TRBV4-2 and TRBJ1-2; tentatively, D is TRBD1 (5 bases). Germline V gene data show CDR1 as LGHNA and CDR2 as YNFKEQ. V was trimmed by 0 bases and J by 6 bases, leaving 14 bases between them. CDR3 length equals 15 residues. The CDR3 region is CASSQEGAGMDGYTF. For the CDR3, the DNA is TGTGCCAGCAGCCAAGAAGGCGCAGGGATGGATGGCTACACCTTC.

This chain links TRBV6-1 with TRBJ2-7, with D perhaps TRBD1 or TRBD2 (7 bases each). The CDR3 loop spans 14 amino acids. Germline assignment: CDR1 MNHNS and CDR2 SASEGT. Deletions cut 3 bases from V and 6 bases from J, with 15 bases between. In DNA, the CDR3 is TGTGCCAGCAGTGAGACAGGGACGGGGGGCGAGCAGTACGTC. This encodes CASSETGTGGEQYV.

The J gene is TRBJ2-5, the V gene TRBV15; either TRBD1 or TRBD2 may fit D (5 bases each). The V gene lost 5 bases and the J gene lost 7 bases, with 26 bases spanning the gap. The CDR3 contains 17 residues. Looked up from germline, CDR1 is LNHNV and CDR2 is YYDKDF (reference sequence). Here the CDR3 DNA reads TGTGCCACCAGCCGCGAGGCGGGTACTATGGGGCTTACGACCCAGTACTTC. This codes for CATSREAGTMGLTTQYF.

This sequence joins TRBV2 and TRBJ2-3; no reliable D call. CDR1 and CDR2 from the germline V gene are SNHLY and FYNNEI. CDR3 size: 14 residues. V dropped 8 bases and J dropped 0 bases, with 12 bases sitting between them. For the CDR3, the DNA is TGTGCCAGCGCCAGGACGGCCAGCACAGATACGCAGTATTTT. The encoded protein is CASARTASTDTQYF. Full variable domain (remainder filled in from reference TRBV2 and TRBJ2-3): EPEVTQTPSHQVTQMGQEVILRCVPISNHLYFYWYRQILGQKVEFLVSFYNNEISEKSEIFDDQFSVERPDGSNFTLKIRSTKLEDSAMYFCASARTASTDTQYFGPGTRLTVL.

V and J are TRBV5-6 and TRBJ1-1, with TRBD1 matching 7 bases. CDR1 and CDR2 (germline): SGHDT, YYEEEE. Losses at the gene ends were 1 base for V and 2 bases for J; bases not matched to a gene: 5. This CDR3 has 15 residues. The CDR3 coding sequence is TGTGCCAGCAGCTTGCTTGACAGGGATAACACTGAAGCTTTCTTT. Residues: CASSLLDRDNTEAFF.

This clone was found a few times. The rearrangement uses TRBV5-1 and TRBJ1-2; D ambiguous. The germline V gene has CDR1 SGHRS and CDR2 YFSETQ. V lost 3 bases and J lost 5, with 14 bases in between. The CDR3 has 14 amino acids. DNA for the CDR3: TGCGCCAGCAGCTCAATGACCGCTGAGTATGGCTACACCTTC. This sequence encodes CASSSMTAEYGYTF.

The V and J genes are TRBV7-9 and TRBJ1-2; D is unresolved. Deletions cut 2 bases from V and 2 bases from J, with 12 bases between. Germline V gives CDR1 SEHNR, CDR2 FQNEAQ (reference sequence). The CDR3 length is 15 residues. This CDR3 is CASSLSAVENYGYTF. The DNA of the CDR3 is TGTGCCAGCAGCTTAAGTGCGGTAGAGAACTATGGCTACACCTTC.

The rearrangement uses TRBV15 and TRBJ1-6; D not resolved. Germline V gene lookup returns CDR1 LNHNV and CDR2 YYDKDF (reference sequence). V gave up 1 base and J gave up 8 bases, with 9 bases separating them. The CDR3 is made up of 14 amino acids. The CDR3 DNA follows: TGTGCCACCAGCAGAGGAGGCTCATATTCACCCCTCCACTTT. Amino acid sequence: CATSRGGSYSPLHF.

The V gene is TRBV7-6, the J gene TRBJ1-2; D uncertain. CDR1 is SGHVS, CDR2 FNYEAQ, per germline. Trimming took 5 bases from V and 8 from J, leaving 6 bases between them. The CDR3 sequence is 10 residues long. CDR3 sequence (DNA): TGTGCCAGCAGCCCTCTAGGCTACACCTTC. Translating it yields CASSPLGYTF.

The chain has TRBV12-3 or TRBV12-4 and TRBJ1-1, with a possible D match to TRBD1 (6 bases). Trimming left V 10 bases short and J 4 bases short, with 16 bases between. CDR3 size: 13 residues. The CDR3 here is CATYRVEATEAFF. The CDR3 bases are TGTGCCACTTACAGGGTTGAGGCCACTGAAGCTTTCTTT.

The chain employs TRBV5-1 and TRBJ2-6, with D maybe TRBD2 (6 bases). This CDR3 has 18 residues. The V end lost 4 bases, the J end lost 2 bases, and 19 bases lay between the germline ends. Germline CDR1 reads SGHRS; CDR2 reads YFSETQ. For the CDR3, the DNA is TGCGCCAGCAGCAGTTTTGGGGGGTGGGAACCTGGGGCCAACGTCCTGACTTTC. This sequence encodes CASSSFGGWEPGANVLTF.

This clone was detected only once. The V and J genes are TRBV19 and TRBJ2-1; D call uncertain. Germline V gene sequence: CDR1 LNHDA, CDR2 SQIVND (reference sequence). This CDR3 region has 13 residues. V gave up 1 base and J gave up 5 bases, with 6 bases separating them. CDR3 DNA sequence: TGTGCCAGTAGTATAGCGGTCGACAATGAGCAGTTCTTC. Its translation is CASSIAVDNEQFF.

This chain joins TRBV6-6 and TRBJ1-1; D not resolved. CDR1 MNHNY and CDR2 SVGAGI come from the germline V gene (reference sequence). V lost 2 bases, J lost 6 bases, and 16 bases lay in between. This CDR3 contains 15 residues. The CDR3 is CASSYTRGRFSEAFF. The CDR3 coding sequence is TGTGCCAGCAGTTACACTCGTGGACGGTTTTCTGAAGCTTTCTTT.

The V gene is TRBV7-2, the J gene TRBJ2-7, with 8 bases lining up with TRBD2. The CDR3 runs to 15 residues. Losses at the gene ends were 3 bases for V and 0 bases for J; bases not matched to a gene: 4. Germline CDR1 reads SGHTA; CDR2 reads FQGNSA. The CDR3 loop reads CASSFGAGDSYEQYV. The CDR3 region has the DNA TGTGCCAGCAGCTTTGGAGCGGGGGACTCCTACGAGCAGTACGTC.

The chain uses TRBV18 and TRBJ1-1; TRBD1 aligns across 8 bases. This CDR3 has 15 residues. CDR1 is KGHSH, CDR2 LQKENI, per germline. The trim removed 0 bases at V and 2 bases at J, leaving 2 bases unmatched. As DNA, the CDR3 is TGTGCCAGCTCACCACCCGGACAGGGAAACACTGAAGCTTTCTTT. This encodes CASSPPGQGNTEAFF. Full variable domain (remainder filled in from reference TRBV18 and TRBJ1-1): NAGVMQNPRHLVRRRGQEARLRCSPMKGHSHVYWYRQLPEEGLKFMVYLQKENIIDESGMPKERFSAEFPKEGPSILRIQQVVRGDSAAYFCASSPPGQGNTEAFFGQGTRLTVV.